This T cell receptor (beta chain) was profiled in a study of T cell changes during pregnancy in multiple sclerosis (dated by TCRdb to the late 2010s). In the study overall: The study examined how the T cell repertoire changed over the course of pregnancy in women with multiple sclerosis.

From the cysteine up to the phenylalanine, the CDR3 has a length of 16 residues. The retained sequence is limited to the CDR3, 48 bases, with the frame set at the first base. V drops 1 base and J drops 7 bases, leaving 19 bases in between. The germline V gene supplies CDR1 MDHEN and CDR2 SYDVKM. Library preparation employed the immunoSEQ multiplex PCR assay. The table was pulled from immuneACCESS by TCRdb, which kept in-frame rearrangements only. Such tables lose some clones; where checked, under half of the loss comes from unresolved V genes, and the rest has no known cause. The sample contains roughly 22,000 clones, 90% to 95% of them found a single time. The ten largest clones capture roughly 0.68% of the sample. This clone was picked up one time. Its antigen is not yet known. No much larger clonotype is one base removed from it; base qualities were not supplied.

The chain was built from TRBV28 and TRBJ1-1; the D segment could be TRBD1, given 6 matching bases. This TCR derives from a female donor in good health, enrolled as a control in a pregnancy study. The sequencing here drew on CD4+ T cells from peripheral blood mononuclear cells, taken after pregnancy. In nucleotides, the sequence is TGTGCCAGCAGTTTATCCGGACAGACGAAAGACGGTGAAGCTTTCTTT. Its translation is CASSLSGQTKDGEAFF.